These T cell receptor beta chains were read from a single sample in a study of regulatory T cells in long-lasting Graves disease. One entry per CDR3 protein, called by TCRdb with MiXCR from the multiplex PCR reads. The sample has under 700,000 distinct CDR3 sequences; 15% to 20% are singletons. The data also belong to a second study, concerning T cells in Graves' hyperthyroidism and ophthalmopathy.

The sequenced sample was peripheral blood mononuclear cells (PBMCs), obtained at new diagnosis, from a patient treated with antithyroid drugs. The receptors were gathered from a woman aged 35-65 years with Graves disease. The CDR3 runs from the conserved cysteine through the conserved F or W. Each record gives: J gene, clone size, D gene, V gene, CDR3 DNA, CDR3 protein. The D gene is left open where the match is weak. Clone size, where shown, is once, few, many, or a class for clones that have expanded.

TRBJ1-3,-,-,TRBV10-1,TGCGCCAGCAGTGAGTCAGGGGGCTCTGGAAACACCATATATTTT,CASSESGGSGNTIYF
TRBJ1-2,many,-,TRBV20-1,TGCAGTGCGAAGACAGCAAACTATGGCTACACCTTC,CSAKTANYGYTF
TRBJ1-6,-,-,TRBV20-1,TGCAGTGCTATTTCGGCAGACTATTCACCCCTCCACTTT,CSAISADYSPLHF
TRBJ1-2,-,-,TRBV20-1,TGCAGTGCTAGAGACCCCACCCGTGGCAGGGGTAACGGCTACACCTTC,CSARDPTRGRGNGYTF
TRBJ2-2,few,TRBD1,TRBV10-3,TGTGCCACAGACAGGGCGGGCATCGGGGAGCTGTTTTTT,CATDRAGIGELFF
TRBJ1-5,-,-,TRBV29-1,TGCAGCGTTCAGGGAGGTAATAATCAGCCCCAGCATTTT,CSVQGGNNQPQHF
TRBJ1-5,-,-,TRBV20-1,TGCAGTGCTAGAGAGGGCTCTGATAGCAATCAGCCCCAGCATTTT,CSAREGSDSNQPQHF
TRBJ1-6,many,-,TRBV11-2,TGTGCCAGCAGCGCCTCGTGGGACCGACCTAATTCACCCCTCCACTTT,CASSASWDRPNSPLHF
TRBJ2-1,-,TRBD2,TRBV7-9,TGTGCCAGCAGCGTTAGCGGGGGTAGCTCCTACAATGAGCAGTTCTTC,CASSVSGGSSYNEQFF
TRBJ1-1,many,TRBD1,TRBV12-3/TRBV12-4,TGCGCCAGCAGCTCGCGGACAGGGAACACTGAAGCTTTCTTT,CASSSRTGNTEAFF
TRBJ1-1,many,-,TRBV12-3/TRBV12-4,TGTGCCAGCAGTTGGGGACTGAACACTGAAGCTTTCTTT,CASSWGLNTEAFF
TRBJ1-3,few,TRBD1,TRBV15,TGTGCCACCAGCAGGTCCGGGACAGGGGTACGCGGAAACACCATATATTTT,CATSRSGTGVRGNTIYF
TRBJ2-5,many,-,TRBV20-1,TGCAGTGCTAGGTCCGAGACCCAGTACTTC,CSARSETQYF
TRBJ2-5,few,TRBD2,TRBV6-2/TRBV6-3,TGTGCCAGCGCTATAGCGGGGGGGCCAGAGACCCAGTACTTC,CASAIAGGPETQYF
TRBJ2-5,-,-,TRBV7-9,TGTGCCAGCCAGCCCCCTAGGTCAGAGACCCAGTACTTC,CASQPPRSETQYF
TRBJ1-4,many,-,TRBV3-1,TGTGCCAGCAGCCAAGATACGGGGAAACTGTTTTTT,CASSQDTGKLFF
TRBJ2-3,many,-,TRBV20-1,TGCAGTGCTAGAGATCTGGGCGGGGGCCCAGATACGCAGTATTTT,CSARDLGGGPDTQYF
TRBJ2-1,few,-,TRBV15,TGTGCCACCAGCAGTTTAGCAACTAGCAATGAGCAGTTCTTC,CATSSLATSNEQFF
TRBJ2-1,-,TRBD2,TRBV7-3,TGTGCCAGCAGCTTAACGGGAGTAGCGGGGGGGGCTGAGCAGTTCTTC,CASSLTGVAGGAEQFF
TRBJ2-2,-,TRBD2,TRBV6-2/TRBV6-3,TGTGCCAGCAGTTACGTAGCGGGGGCCCCGAACACCGGGGAGCTGTTTTTT,CASSYVAGAPNTGELFF
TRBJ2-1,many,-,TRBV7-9,TGTGCCAGCAGCTTCCCTGGGGCAGGGCGCAATGAGCAGTTCTTC,CASSFPGAGRNEQFF
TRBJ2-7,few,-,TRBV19,TGTGCCAGTAGTATAGCCACAGGGAGGAACTACGAGCAGTACTTC,CASSIATGRNYEQYF
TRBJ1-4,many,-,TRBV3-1,TGTGCCAGCAGCCAAGAAAGGTTGGCAGGGAAAGGTGAAAAACTGTTTTTT,CASSQERLAGKGEKLFF
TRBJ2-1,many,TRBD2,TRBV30,TGTGCCCGATCGGAGACTAGCGGAAACAATGAGCAGTTCTTC,CARSETSGNNEQFF
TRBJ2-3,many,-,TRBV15,TGTGCCACCAGCAGTCACATTCCGGGATTTCGCACAGATACGCAGTATTTT,CATSSHIPGFRTDTQYF
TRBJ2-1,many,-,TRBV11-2,TGTGCCAGCGCCCGGGTCGGTCGACGAGGCGAATCCTACAATGAGCAGTTCTTC,CASARVGRRGESYNEQFF
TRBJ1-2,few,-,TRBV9,TGTGCCAGCAGCGTAGTAGCGACAAGGGAGGATGGCTACACCTTC,CASSVVATREDGYTF
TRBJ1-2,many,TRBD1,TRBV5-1,TGCGCCAGCAGCTTGAGCGGACAGGGGACTTTTAGCTATGGCTACACCTTC,CASSLSGQGTFSYGYTF
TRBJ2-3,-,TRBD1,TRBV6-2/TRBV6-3,TGTGCCAGCAGCGTACAGGGGGGAAGGACAGATACGCAGTATTTT,CASSVQGGRTDTQYF
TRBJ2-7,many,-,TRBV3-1,TGTGCCAGCAGCCAAGAAGGGGGAGGGGCGAGCACCTACGAGCAGTACTTC,CASSQEGGGASTYEQYF
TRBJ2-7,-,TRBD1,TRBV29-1,TGCAGCGCAGGGGACAGGGGAGGCTCCTACGAGCAGTACTTC,CSAGDRGGSYEQYF
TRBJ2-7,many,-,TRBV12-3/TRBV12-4,TGTGCCAGCAGGGGATCGGGGAGAAGCAACGAGCAGTACTTC,CASRGSGRSNEQYF
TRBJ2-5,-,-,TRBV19,TGTGCCAGTAGTATAGGAGGGACTGAAGAGACCCAGTACTTC,CASSIGGTEETQYF
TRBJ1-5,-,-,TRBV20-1,TGCAGGGGGGGGGACAGCAATCAGCCCCAGCATTTT,CRGGDSNQPQHF
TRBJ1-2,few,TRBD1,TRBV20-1,TGCAGCGCCCTCGGGGCAGGGGGTGATACTTCCGGCTACACCTTC,CSALGAGGDTSGYTF
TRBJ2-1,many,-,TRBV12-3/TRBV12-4,TGTGCCAGCAGTTTGCAAGGGTCCGGCTCCTACAATGAGCAGTTCTTC,CASSLQGSGSYNEQFF
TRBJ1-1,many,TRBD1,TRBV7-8,TGTGCCAGCAGCCTAATTACAGGGGGAACAATGAACACTGAAGCTTTCTTT,CASSLITGGTMNTEAFF
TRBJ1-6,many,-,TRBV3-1,TGTGCCAGCAGCCAAACTCCGGACCCTCTCCCCCTCCACTTT,CASSQTPDPLPLHF
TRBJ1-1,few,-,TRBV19,TGTGCCAGTAGTACGCAGGGTGGGTACACTGAAGCTTTCTTT,CASSTQGGYTEAFF
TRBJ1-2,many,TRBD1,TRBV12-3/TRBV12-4,TGTGCCAGCAGGCGCGGGACAGCTGGCTACACCTTC,CASRRGTAGYTF
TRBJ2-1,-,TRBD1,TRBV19,TGTGCCAGTAGTCCCTACCCCCCCGGGACAGGTGGCTACAATGAGCAGTTCTTC,CASSPYPPGTGGYNEQFF
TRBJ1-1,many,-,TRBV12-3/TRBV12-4,TGTGCCAGCAGTTTAGAGACACTTGGGGCTTTCTTT,CASSLETLGAFF
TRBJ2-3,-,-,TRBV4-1,TGCGCCAGCAGTCTTCTAGGAGCCTCCACAGATACGCAGTATTTT,CASSLLGASTDTQYF
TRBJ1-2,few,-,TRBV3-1,TGTGCCGCCTTAGGAGGGGCGGGTGGCTACACCTTC,CAALGGAGGYTF
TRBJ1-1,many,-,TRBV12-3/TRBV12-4,TGTGCCAGCAGTTTATCGTACGGGAACACTGAAGCTTTCTTT,CASSLSYGNTEAFF
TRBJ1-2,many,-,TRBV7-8,TGTGCCAGCAGCCCATCCACCGGACAAGCCAGCTATGGCTACACCTTC,CASSPSTGQASYGYTF
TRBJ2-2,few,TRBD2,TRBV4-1,TGCGCCAGCAGCCAAGGGGGGCGGGGGGCCAGCGGGGAGCTGTTTTTT,CASSQGGRGASGELFF
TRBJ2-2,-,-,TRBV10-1,TGCGCCAGCAGTGAAGTGTCCACCGGGGAGCTGTTTTTT,CASSEVSTGELFF
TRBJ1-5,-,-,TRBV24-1,TGTGCCACCAATTCGGGAGGGGTCAATCAGCCCCAGCATTTT,CATNSGGVNQPQHF
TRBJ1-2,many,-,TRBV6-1,TGTGCCAGCAGTGAATTGGGGCAGTATGGCTACACCTTC,CASSELGQYGYTF